This is a list of T cell receptor beta chains from one sample in a study of blood T cell repertoires in COVID-19. Sequenced by immunoSEQ multiplex PCR; TCRdb stores in-frame clones only, minus some. The sample has a few hundred thousand clones; 80% to 90% are singletons. The material sequenced was PBMCs or T cells enriched from blood (not recorded which). The receptors stem from a woman aged 45 to 65 with acute COVID-19. The CDR3 runs from the conserved cysteine through the conserved F or W. The order of the fields is J gene, D gene, V gene, clone size, CDR3 DNA, CDR3 protein. A D gene is named only where the DNA matches it firmly. Where a row states a size, it is once, few, many or the class of an expanded clone; other rows omit it.

TRBJ1-3	-	TRBV9	-	TGTGCCAGCAGCGTAGATTCAGGGCGCATCCCAGGAAACACCATATATTTT	CASSVDSGRIPGNTIYF
TRBJ1-1	-	TRBV15	once	TGTGCCACCAGCAGAGGTGGGAGGCGGAACACTGAAGCTTTCTTT	CATSRGGRRNTEAFF
TRBJ1-2	-	TRBV7-2	-	TGTGCCAGCAGCCTGGGAGGGCGACGGGTTGGCTACACCTTC	CASSLGGRRVGYTF
TRBJ2-2	TRBD2	TRBV18	-	TGTGCCAGCTCACCACGGACTAGCGGGAACACCGGGGAGCTGTTTTTT	CASSPRTSGNTGELFF
TRBJ1-1	-	TRBV5-8	-	TGTGCCAGCAGCTTGGCTCTTGAAGCTTTCTTT	CASSLALEAFF
TRBJ1-1	-	TRBV30	-	TGTGCCTCCCTCCGGGGGGGGAGCCGAGCTTTCTTT	CASLRGGSRAFF
TRBJ2-2	-	TRBV7-9	-	TGTGCCAGCAGCTTAGTCTGGACAGAGAACACCGGGGAGCTGTTTTTT	CASSLVWTENTGELFF
TRBJ1-1	-	TRBV7-9	-	TGTGCCAGCAGCCCCGGCCTGAAGCGGGCTTTCTTT	CASSPGLKRAFF
TRBJ2-2	-	TRBV5-4	-	TGTGCCAGCAGCTCACATTTCACCGGGGAGCTGTTTTTT	CASSSHFTGELFF
TRBJ2-7	-	TRBV7-3	once	TGTGCCAGCAGCTTAACACCAGGAGGAACCTACGAGCAGTACTTC	CASSLTPGGTYEQYF
TRBJ1-1	TRBD1	TRBV7-8	few	TGTGCCAGCAGCTTAATTGGGACAGGGATCATGAACACTGAAGCTTTCTTT	CASSLIGTGIMNTEAFF
TRBJ1-5	-	TRBV6-5	-	TGTGCCAGCAGTTACTCGAGGGTAGGGAATCAGCCCCAGCATTTT	CASSYSRVGNQPQHF
TRBJ1-2	-	TRBV5-1	once	TGCGCCAGCAGCTTGGCCAAGTCCGGGGGTAATGGCTACACCTTC	CASSLAKSGGNGYTF
TRBJ2-3	-	TRBV28	-	TGTGCCAGCAGTCAACCCGGGACTCCATTGGATACGCAGTATTTT	CASSQPGTPLDTQYF
TRBJ1-2	-	TRBV28	-	TGTGCCAGCAGTTTTGAGGGGGTGGGTGGCTACACCTTC	CASSFEGVGGYTF
TRBJ1-1	TRBD1	TRBV5-1	-	TGCGCCAGCAGCTTAGGACAGGGGAATGAAGCTTTCTTT	CASSLGQGNEAFF
TRBJ2-1	-	TRBV2	-	TGTGCCAGCAGTGAAAGACTGCCGGAGGTCAATGAGCAGTTCTTC	CASSERLPEVNEQFF
TRBJ2-5	-	TRBV5-8	-	TGTGCCAGCAAGCGAGGACAGTGGGAGACCCAGTACTTC	CASKRGQWETQYF
TRBJ1-1	-	TRBV10-3	once	TGTGCCATCAGTGAGTCGCCCCATGGGGCGAACACTGAAGCTTTCTTT	CAISESPHGANTEAFF
TRBJ1-2	-	TRBV5-1	-	TGCGCCAGCAGCTTGCACGGAGATGGCTACACCTTC	CASSLHGDGYTF
TRBJ2-7	-	TRBV6-5	once	TGTGCCAGCGCCCCACCCGGGGAAAACGAGCAGTACTTC	CASAPPGENEQYF
TRBJ2-6	-	TRBV2	-	TGTGCCAGCAGTGTTCACAGCTCTGGGGCCAACGTCCTGACTTTC	CASSVHSSGANVLTF
TRBJ2-6	TRBD2	TRBV19	-	TGTGCCAGTAGTACCGAACTAGCGGGATCATCTGGGGCCAACGTCCTGACTTTC	CASSTELAGSSGANVLTF
TRBJ2-5	-	TRBV5-4	once	TGTGCCAGCAGCCCCGACAAGTACCAAGAGACCCAGTACTTC	CASSPDKYQETQYF
TRBJ2-3	-	TRBV28	few	TGTGCCAGCAGTCCAGGGGGGTCGACAGATACGCAGTATTTT	CASSPGGSTDTQYF
TRBJ2-1	TRBD2	TRBV7-2	-	TGTGCCAGCAGCTGGGGACTAGCGGAGCAGTTCTTC	CASSWGLAEQFF